A selection of T cell receptor beta chains follows, all from one sample in a study of immune cell composition in non-small cell lung cancer. Libraries were prepared by immunoSEQ multiplex PCR; TCRdb keeps only in-frame clonotypes and omits some of them. The table includes more than 4,000 clones, about 83% detected once. The source material was lung tumor tissue. Receptors originate from a human donor with non-small cell lung cancer. Each CDR3 is given with its conserved first and last residue. Fields, in order: J gene, D gene, V gene, clone size, CDR3 DNA, CDR3 protein. D genes are given only for firm matches. Clone size is given for some rows only: seen once, a few or many times, or a class if the clone is expanded.

TRBJ1-6 | - | TRBV19 | few | TGTGCCAGTAGTATCCAAGGGTCGATTTCACCCCTCCACTTT | CASSIQGSISPLHF
TRBJ1-5 | TRBD1 | TRBV29-1 | - | TGCAGCGTTGGGGACAGGCTTAGCAATCAGCCCCAGCATTTT | CSVGDRLSNQPQHF
TRBJ1-2 | - | TRBV6-5 | - | TGTGCCAGCAGTTACTCCGCCACTAACTATGGCTACACCTTC | CASSYSATNYGYTF
TRBJ1-4 | - | TRBV28 | - | TGTGCCAGCAGTCCCCCCCCTAAGGAGACTAATGAAAAACTGTTTTTT | CASSPPPKETNEKLFF
TRBJ1-2 | TRBD1 | TRBV29-1 | - | TGCAGCGTTGTAGGGGGCGGGAGCCCTATTTCTAACTATGGCTACACCTTC | CSVVGGGSPISNYGYTF
TRBJ1-4 | - | TRBV7-9 | few | TGTGCCAGCAGCCCGCGGGATTCCGCAACTAATGAAAAACTGTTTTTT | CASSPRDSATNEKLFF
TRBJ2-7 | - | TRBV5-4 | few | TGTGCCAGCACCCCCAAAGGGGGCTACGAGCAGTACTTC | CASTPKGGYEQYF
TRBJ2-4 | - | TRBV2 | - | TGTGCCAGCAGTGGTTTGGGAATAGCCAAAAACATTCAGTACTTC | CASSGLGIAKNIQYF
TRBJ1-3 | - | TRBV11-2 | - | TGTGCCAGCAGCCCCCAGCGGGCCTCCTCTGGAAACACCATATATTTT | CASSPQRASSGNTIYF
TRBJ1-5 | - | TRBV6-6 | - | TGTGCCAGCAGTTACCCGACTACAAGTAATCAGCCCCAGCATTTT | CASSYPTTSNQPQHF
TRBJ2-3 | TRBD2 | TRBV9 | few | TGTGCCAGCAGCGGAGGGACTAGCGGGGGGGCTCGAACGCAGTATTTT | CASSGGTSGGARTQYF
TRBJ1-1 | - | TRBV9 | - | TGTGCCAGCAGCGCCGGCCCGGATACTGAAGCTTTCTTT | CASSAGPDTEAFF
TRBJ2-7 | TRBD1 | TRBV5-5 | once | TGTGCCAGCAGCTCCCCCGGGACAGGGTATTACGAGCAGTACTTC | CASSSPGTGYYEQYF
TRBJ1-1 | - | TRBV6-1 | - | TGTGCCAGCGGGTTGTCGGGAAGGGCAGCTTTCTTT | CASGLSGRAAFF
TRBJ2-1 | - | TRBV6-1 | - | TGTGCCAGCAGTGAAGTAGGGGCGGACAATGAGCAGTTCTTC | CASSEVGADNEQFF
TRBJ2-2 | TRBD1 | TRBV6-4 | - | TGTGCCAGCAGTGCCGGACAGGGGGGGATCTCCGGGGAGCTGTTTTTT | CASSAGQGGISGELFF
TRBJ1-4 | TRBD1 | TRBV7-9 | - | TGTGCCAGCAGCTTAGCGGCAGGGGGTAATGAAAAACTGTTTTTT | CASSLAAGGNEKLFF
TRBJ1-5 | TRBD1 | TRBV19 | few | TGTGCCAGTAGCCGGACAGGGTGGGGCAATCAGCCCCAGCATTTT | CASSRTGWGNQPQHF
TRBJ2-5 | TRBD1 | TRBV9 | - | TGTGCCAGCAGCCCCACTGGGGACAGGGCGGGAGAGACCCAGTACTTC | CASSPTGDRAGETQYF
TRBJ2-2 | - | TRBV9 | - | TGTGCCAGCAGCGCTAGCGACTGGAACACCGGGGAGCTGTTTTTT | CASSASDWNTGELFF
TRBJ2-3 | - | TRBV11-2 | once | TGTGCCAGCAGCCCCCGGGTAGCCGACACAGATACGCAGTATTTT | CASSPRVADTDTQYF
TRBJ1-6 | - | TRBV10-2 | few | TGCGCCAGCAGTGAGAGGGGCCCACCCCTCCACTTT | CASSERGPPLHF
TRBJ2-1 | - | TRBV5-1 | - | TGCGCCAGCAGCTCCTTGCAGGGAAGGAATGAGCAGTTCTTC | CASSSLQGRNEQFF
TRBJ2-2 | - | TRBV5-4 | few | TGTGCCAGCAGCCAGGACAGCACCGACACCGGGGAGCTGTTTTTT | CASSQDSTDTGELFF
TRBJ2-1 | - | TRBV19 | - | TGTGCCAGTATGGGGGGACACTCGGCCCTTTACAATGAGCAGTTCTTC | CASMGGHSALYNEQFF
TRBJ1-1 | - | TRBV4-2 | - | TGTGCCAGCAGCTTGGTTCCAGGGGCCAAGAACACTGAAGCTTTCTTT | CASSLVPGAKNTEAFF
TRBJ2-4 | - | TRBV9 | - | TGTGCCAGCGGGGATGGAGGGAGCAAAAACATTCAGTACTTC | CASGDGGSKNIQYF
TRBJ2-5 | TRBD2 | TRBV19 | - | TGTGCCAGTACCTGGGGGAGGGGAGAGACCCAGTACTTC | CASTWGRGETQYF
TRBJ2-1 | TRBD2 | TRBV27 | - | TGTGCCAGCAGTGGGTTTCGAGCGGGGGGTTACAATGAGCAGTTCTTC | CASSGFRAGGYNEQFF
TRBJ2-4 | TRBD2 | TRBV19 | - | TGTGCCACCCAAGCGGGGACCAAAAACATTCAGTACTTC | CATQAGTKNIQYF
TRBJ2-3 | TRBD2 | TRBV7-6 | - | TGTGCCAGCAGGCGGGGAAGCGGGGGGCAGACAGATACGCAGTATTTT | CASRRGSGGQTDTQYF
TRBJ2-3 | - | TRBV9 | - | TGTGCCAGCAGCGTAGTCGCGGGGAGCACAGATACGCAGTATTTT | CASSVVAGSTDTQYF
TRBJ2-3 | - | TRBV27 | once | TGTGCCAGCAGTGGATTCGATACGCAGTATTTT | CASSGFDTQYF
TRBJ2-1 | - | TRBV4-1 | - | TGCGCCAGCAGCCAAGGCACCCCCACTCACAATGAGCAGTTCTTC | CASSQGTPTHNEQFF
TRBJ2-3 | TRBD2 | TRBV7-2 | - | TGTGCCAGCAGCTCTACCGCGGGGGGCGGCACAGATACGCAGTATTTT | CASSSTAGGGTDTQYF
TRBJ2-5 | - | TRBV7-6 | few | TGTGCCAGCAGCTCAGGGATCCGGGAGACCCAGTACTTC | CASSSGIRETQYF
TRBJ2-1 | - | TRBV19 | - | TGTGCCAGTAGTATAACCCGGACAGGAGAGCTACTAGCTCGGTCCTACAATGAGCAGTTCTTC | CASSITRTGELLARSYNEQFF
TRBJ2-5 | - | TRBV7-9 | - | TGTGCCAGCGACCAAGGGGAAGGGACCCAGTACTTC | CASDQGEGTQYF
TRBJ1-4 | - | TRBV4-1 | - | TGCGCCAGCAGCCAAGAAACGTGGCGGGGAATAGGGGAAAAACTGTTTTTT | CASSQETWRGIGEKLFF
TRBJ1-1 | - | TRBV11-2 | - | TGTGCCAGCAGCCTGGGGGTAAACACTGAAGCTTTCTTT | CASSLGVNTEAFF
TRBJ1-3 | - | TRBV11-2 | - | TGTGCCAGCAGCTTAACCGTCGGAAACACCATATATTTT | CASSLTVGNTIYF
TRBJ2-7 | - | TRBV5-1 | few | TGCGCCAGCAGCTTGGCCGGGGTCGAGTCCTACGAGCAGTACTTC | CASSLAGVESYEQYF
TRBJ2-7 | - | TRBV4-2 | - | TGTGCCAGCAGCTTGGCCCCCCCACCACCCTACGAGCAGTACTTC | CASSLAPPPPYEQYF
TRBJ2-5 | TRBD2 | TRBV5-1 | - | TGCGCCAGCAGCTTGGCTAGCGGGGGGAGGCAAGAGACCCAGTACTTC | CASSLASGGRQETQYF
TRBJ1-3 | - | TRBV25-1 | - | TGTGCCAGCACCCCCCTGACAGCTTCTGGAAACACCATATATTTT | CASTPLTASGNTIYF
TRBJ1-1 | TRBD1 | TRBV5-1 | - | TGCGCCAGCAGCCCCGGACAGGTCAACACTGAAGCTTTCTTT | CASSPGQVNTEAFF
TRBJ2-5 | - | TRBV9 | - | TGTGCCAGCAGCGTTTATTCGTTAGGGGAGACCCAGTACTTC | CASSVYSLGETQYF
TRBJ2-7 | TRBD2 | TRBV9 | - | TGTGCCAGCAGCGGCCCGCTAGCGGGGCCCTCGAACGAGCAGTACTTC | CASSGPLAGPSNEQYF
TRBJ2-7 | - | TRBV19 | - | TGTGCCAGTAGGCTCCGGGCCAAAGGAGGGCTCTACGAGCAGTACTTC | CASRLRAKGGLYEQYF